This record covers a single T cell receptor (beta chain). The entry originates in a study of T cell changes during pregnancy in multiple sclerosis. The CDR3 has 15 amino acids. Germline CDR1 reads MGHRA; CDR2 reads YSYEKL. V was clipped by 0 bases and J by 5 bases, with 13 bases between them. Using immunoSEQ multiplex PCR, the repertoire was profiled, and TCRdb retains in-frame clones only, with some absent. The sample consists of tens of thousands of clones, approximately 90% of them appearing once. The rearrangement uses TRBV4-1 and TRBJ1-2; no firm D call. This receptor was taken from a female donor with multiple sclerosis, enrolled in a pregnancy study. The source was CD4+ T cells from peripheral blood mononuclear cells, collected in the first trimester of pregnancy. CDR3: CASSQDSSPLYGYTF. In DNA form, the CDR3 reads TGCGCCAGCAGCCAAGATTCTTCTCCTTTGTATGGCTACACCTTC.